This is a list of T cell receptor beta chains from one sample in a study of metastatic and nonmetastatic thyroid tumors. TCRdb recomputed clones from the PCR reads via MiXCR. The sample records some 28,000 clones, 20% being singletons. Sequencing was done on a sample of blood. All receptors come from a female donor with papillary thyroid cancer or a benign thyroid nodule (not recorded which). Some clones in this sample may be carry-over from other donors' samples. Both conserved end residues are part of each CDR3. The D gene is left open where the match is weak. Expanded clones get a size class; other rows say once, few or many, or leave the size out.

v_gene: TRBV6-1; d_gene: TRBD1; len: 15; abundance: medium-sized; j_gene: TRBJ1-6; CDR3nt: TGTGCCAGCAGCCTGGGACAGGGGTTTAATTCACCCCTCCACTTT; CDR3aa: CASSLGQGFNSPLHF
v_gene: TRBV15; d_gene: .; len: 17; abundance: few; j_gene: TRBJ1-2; CDR3nt: TGTGCCACCAGCAGAGCCCACGCCTCGACGGGGGATTTCGGCTACACCTTC; CDR3aa: CATSRAHASTGDFGYTF
v_gene: TRBV6-1; d_gene: .; len: 14; abundance: many; j_gene: TRBJ2-1; CDR3nt: TGTGCCAGCAGTGAAGGCTTCGGTAGGGATGAGCAGTTCTTC; CDR3aa: CASSEGFGRDEQFF
v_gene: TRBV6-5; d_gene: .; len: 17; abundance: medium-sized; j_gene: TRBJ1-6; CDR3nt: TGTGCCAGCAGTTATAATCCGGGGCGGCTTGGGCAGGCACCCCTCCACTTT; CDR3aa: CASSYNPGRLGQAPLHF
v_gene: TRBV6-2/TRBV6-3; d_gene: .; len: 13; abundance: many; j_gene: TRBJ1-2; CDR3nt: TGTGCCAGCAGTTACCGGCAGGAATCGGGCTACACCTTC; CDR3aa: CASSYRQESGYTF
v_gene: TRBV20-1; d_gene: TRBD2; len: 16; abundance: many; j_gene: TRBJ2-7; CDR3nt: TGCAGTGCTAGAGAGCGGAAGCGGGAGGCATCCTACGAGCAGTACTTC; CDR3aa: CSARERKREASYEQYF
v_gene: TRBV12-3/TRBV12-4; d_gene: .; len: 14; abundance: few; j_gene: TRBJ2-2; CDR3nt: TGTGCCAGCAGTTTAGCTGCGACAGTTGGGGAGCTGTTTTTT; CDR3aa: CASSLAATVGELFF
v_gene: TRBV6-5; d_gene: .; len: 15; abundance: .; j_gene: TRBJ2-7; CDR3nt: TGTGCCAGCAGTTTCGGCGGCGGGGCGGGTTACGAGCAGTACTTC; CDR3aa: CASSFGGGAGYEQYF
v_gene: TRBV24-1; d_gene: TRBD1; len: 15; abundance: .; j_gene: TRBJ1-5; CDR3nt: TGTGCCACCAATGAACCCGGACAGGGTATTCAGCCCCAGCATTTT; CDR3aa: CATNEPGQGIQPQHF
v_gene: TRBV6-2/TRBV6-3; d_gene: .; len: 14; abundance: .; j_gene: TRBJ1-2; CDR3nt: TGTGCCAGCAGTTACGGGAGAAGAAACTATGGCTACACCTTC; CDR3aa: CASSYGRRNYGYTF
v_gene: TRBV27; d_gene: .; len: 15; abundance: few; j_gene: TRBJ1-2; CDR3nt: TGTGCCAGCAGTTTATCGGGGGCTGGGTATATAGGCTACACCTTC; CDR3aa: CASSLSGAGYIGYTF
v_gene: TRBV28; d_gene: .; len: 12; abundance: .; j_gene: TRBJ2-2; CDR3nt: TGTGCAAGCAGACGAACCGCCGGGGAGCTGTTTTTT; CDR3aa: CASRRTAGELFF
v_gene: TRBV5-5; d_gene: .; len: 15; abundance: many; j_gene: TRBJ2-3; CDR3nt: TGTGCCAGCAGCTCGATCCTCCTAAACACAGATACGCAGTATTTT; CDR3aa: CASSSILLNTDTQYF
v_gene: TRBV27; d_gene: .; len: 20; abundance: many; j_gene: TRBJ2-6; CDR3nt: TGTGCCAGCAGTTTGATCTATCCCGGGGAGGACGCCTCTGGGGCCAACGTCCTGACTTTC; CDR3aa: CASSLIYPGEDASGANVLTF
v_gene: TRBV6-1; d_gene: .; len: 13; abundance: few; j_gene: TRBJ1-1; CDR3nt: TGTGCCAGCAGTGAAAAGGAGAACACTGAAGCTTTCTTT; CDR3aa: CASSEKENTEAFF
v_gene: TRBV4-1; d_gene: .; len: 16; abundance: .; j_gene: TRBJ1-4; CDR3nt: TGCGCCAGCAGCCAAGAGACTCAGGGGTACAATGAAAAACTGTTTTTT; CDR3aa: CASSQETQGYNEKLFF
v_gene: TRBV19; d_gene: TRBD1; len: 15; abundance: .; j_gene: TRBJ2-7; CDR3nt: TGTGCCAGTAGTATACGGTCGGACAGGACCTACGAGCAGTACTTC; CDR3aa: CASSIRSDRTYEQYF
v_gene: TRBV15; d_gene: TRBD1; len: 16; abundance: many; j_gene: TRBJ2-7; CDR3nt: TGTGCCACCAGCGGGTTGCGACAGGGGACGTCCTACGAGCAGTACTTC; CDR3aa: CATSGLRQGTSYEQYF
v_gene: TRBV6-1; d_gene: .; len: 13; abundance: few; j_gene: TRBJ1-1; CDR3nt: TGTGCCAGCAGCTTTAACCAGGGGACTGAAGCTTTCTTT; CDR3aa: CASSFNQGTEAFF
v_gene: TRBV11-2; d_gene: .; len: 15; abundance: few; j_gene: TRBJ1-6; CDR3nt: TGTGCCAGCAGCGGACGGACAGACGGGAATTCACCCCTCCACTTT; CDR3aa: CASSGRTDGNSPLHF
v_gene: TRBV11-2; d_gene: TRBD2; len: 16; abundance: few; j_gene: TRBJ2-2; CDR3nt: TGTGCCAGCAGCTATACTAGCGGGCAGAACACCGGGGAGCTGTTTTTT; CDR3aa: CASSYTSGQNTGELFF
v_gene: TRBV6-1; d_gene: .; len: 14; abundance: many; j_gene: TRBJ2-7; CDR3nt: TGTGCCAGCAGTGATTGGCAGATCTCCTACGAGCAGTACTTC; CDR3aa: CASSDWQISYEQYF
v_gene: TRBV28; d_gene: .; len: 15; abundance: .; j_gene: TRBJ2-2; CDR3nt: TGTGCCAGCAGTCCCCCCCTCAACACCCCCGTGGAGCTGTTTTTT; CDR3aa: CASSPPLNTPVELFF
v_gene: TRBV6-4; d_gene: .; len: 11; abundance: few; j_gene: TRBJ1-1; CDR3nt: TGTGCCAGCAGTGAAGGAGGTGAAGCTTTCTTT; CDR3aa: CASSEGGEAFF
v_gene: TRBV6-1; d_gene: .; len: 12; abundance: .; j_gene: TRBJ1-1; CDR3nt: TGTGCCACCTACAGGGAGAACACTGAAGCTTTCTTT; CDR3aa: CATYRENTEAFF
v_gene: TRBV28; d_gene: .; len: 15; abundance: many; j_gene: TRBJ1-5; CDR3nt: TGTGCCAGCAGTTTGGGAGGGGGGGCTCATCAGCCCCAGCATTTT; CDR3aa: CASSLGGGAHQPQHF
v_gene: TRBV7-9; d_gene: .; len: 15; abundance: .; j_gene: TRBJ1-2; CDR3nt: TGTGCCAGCAGCCTGGGGGGATCAGCTAACTATGGCTACACCTTC; CDR3aa: CASSLGGSANYGYTF
v_gene: TRBV28; d_gene: .; len: 17; abundance: few; j_gene: TRBJ2-3; CDR3nt: TGTGCCAGCAGTTTATGGATGGGGGAACAGGCCTCAGATACGCAGTATTTT; CDR3aa: CASSLWMGEQASDTQYF
v_gene: TRBV27; d_gene: .; len: 12; abundance: many; j_gene: TRBJ2-2; CDR3nt: TGTGCCAGCAGTTTAGGGACCGGGGAGCTGTTTTTT; CDR3aa: CASSLGTGELFF
v_gene: TRBV20-1; d_gene: .; len: 14; abundance: many; j_gene: TRBJ2-1; CDR3nt: TGCAGTGCTAGGGCGGGGTTGGTCTACAATGAGCAGTTCTTC; CDR3aa: CSARAGLVYNEQFF
v_gene: TRBV12-3/TRBV12-4; d_gene: .; len: 13; abundance: few; j_gene: TRBJ2-7; CDR3nt: TGTGCCAGCAGTTTTGGGGGTTCCTACGAGCAGTACTTC; CDR3aa: CASSFGGSYEQYF